A selection of T cell receptor beta chains follows, all from one sample in a study of T cells in Graves' hyperthyroidism and ophthalmopathy. TCRdb re-derived calls from the multiplex PCR reads in MiXCR, one entry per CDR3 protein. The sample consists of around 620,000 distinct CDR3 sequences, about 43% of them appearing once. Sequenced input: peripheral blood or thyroid tissue (not recorded which). The receptors here all came from an adult woman with Graves' disease, either hyperthyroidism or ophthalmopathy (not recorded which). Both conserved end residues are part of each CDR3. The D gene is left open where the match is weak. Clone size appears in some rows only: once, few, many, or a class for an expanded clone.

TRBV2	TRBJ1-5	-	TRBD1	TGTGCCAGCAGTAAAACAGGGGGCATGGGGGCCAGGACCCAGCATTTT	CASSKTGGMGARTQHF
TRBV10-3	TRBJ1-1	once	-	TGTGCCATCAGTGCCTTGCAAAAGAACACTGAAGCTTTCTTT	CAISALQKNTEAFF
TRBV25-1	TRBJ1-5	many	-	TGTGCCAGCAGTGATAAACCCCGGGACACTAATAGCAATCAGCCCCAGCATTTT	CASSDKPRDTNSNQPQHF
TRBV10-1	TRBJ2-7	-	-	TGCGCCAGCAGTGATGGTAGGATAAACTACGAGCAGTACTTC	CASSDGRINYEQYF
TRBV20-1	TRBJ1-2	once	-	TGCAGTGCTAGAGATCCAATGGGAGGCCTTGGTTACACCTTC	CSARDPMGGLGYTF
TRBV5-1	TRBJ2-2	-	-	TGCGCCAGCAGCTTGGGAGGTATGGGGACCGGGGAGCTGTTTTTT	CASSLGGMGTGELFF
TRBV2	TRBJ2-5	-	-	TGTGCCAGCAGTGGACCGGCTCAGCAAGAGACCCAGTACTTC	CASSGPAQQETQYF
TRBV7-8	TRBJ1-5	-	-	TGTGCCAGCAGCACAGATGTCAATCAGCCCCAGCATTTT	CASSTDVNQPQHF
TRBV28	TRBJ1-1	few	-	TGTGCCAGCAGTTTATTGGTTTCCACTGAAGCTTTCTTT	CASSLLVSTEAFF
TRBV30	TRBJ1-5	-	-	TGTGCCTGGAGTGAGACAAATCAACAGCCCCAGCATTTT	CAWSETNQQPQHF
TRBV4-2	TRBJ2-7	many	-	TGTGCCAGCAGCCAAGAGAGGTACCCCCTCTACGAGCAGTACTTC	CASSQERYPLYEQYF
TRBV29-1	TRBJ1-2	-	-	TGCAGCGTTACTCTTAACCGGGACTCGAGGAATGGCTACACCTTC	CSVTLNRDSRNGYTF
TRBV7-9	TRBJ2-5	-	-	TGTGCCAGCAGCCTCGGACTCCCATCGGCCCAGTACTTC	CASSLGLPSAQYF
TRBV7-9	TRBJ2-1	-	TRBD2	TGTGCCAGCAGCGATGGACTAGCGGGAAGGAATGAGCAGTTCTTC	CASSDGLAGRNEQFF
TRBV7-9	TRBJ1-1	many	-	TGTGCCAGCAGCTCGAGTCTCAGGGACGGTAAGACTGAAGCTTTCTTT	CASSSSLRDGKTEAFF
TRBV30	TRBJ1-2	-	TRBD1	TGTGCCTGGAGGGCGGAGGGGACAGTCGGCTACACCTTC	CAWRAEGTVGYTF
TRBV11-2	TRBJ1-1	many	-	TGTGCCAGCAGCCCATGGGACAAAAAGGACACTGAAGCTTTCTTT	CASSPWDKKDTEAFF
TRBV7-9	TRBJ1-1	once	TRBD1	TGTGCCAGCAGCCGGAGCGGACAGGCGACTGAAGCTTTCTTT	CASSRSGQATEAFF
TRBV10-3	TRBJ2-7	-	-	TGTGCCATCAGTGAGCCGCCCAACGCCCACGAGCAGTACTTC	CAISEPPNAHEQYF
TRBV2	TRBJ1-5	few	TRBD1	TGTGCCAGCAGTCGACAGGGTAACGGTCAGCCCCAGCATTTT	CASSRQGNGQPQHF
TRBV4-1	TRBJ1-1	many	-	TGCGCCAGCAGCCAATGGACAGCCAACACTGAAGCTTTCTTT	CASSQWTANTEAFF
TRBV2	TRBJ1-1	-	-	TGTGCCAGCACCACGACCGGGACAGAAGCTTTCTTT	CASTTTGTEAFF
TRBV7-2	TRBJ2-5	many	-	TGTGCCAGCAGCCCAGGATTAGAGACCCAGTACTTC	CASSPGLETQYF
TRBV2	TRBJ1-2	-	-	TGTGCCAGCACCGCGAACGTCAGGGGACACTATGGCTACACCTTC	CASTANVRGHYGYTF
TRBV15	TRBJ1-2	-	-	TGTGCCACCAGCAGCTTACGACAGGACTATGGCTACACCTTC	CATSSLRQDYGYTF
TRBV25-1	TRBJ2-7	-	TRBD1	TGTGCCAGCAGGGACAGGGGGGCCTACGAGCAGTACTTC	CASRDRGAYEQYF
TRBV7-3	TRBJ2-2	-	TRBD2	TGTGCCAGCAGCTCCGGGACTAGCGCGGGCACCGGGGAGCTGTTTTTT	CASSSGTSAGTGELFF
TRBV12-3/TRBV12-4	TRBJ2-2	-	TRBD1	TGTGCCAGCAGTCGGAGGGACAGGGACGGTAACAGGGAGCTGTTTTTT	CASSRRDRDGNRELFF
TRBV10-3	TRBJ2-5	many	-	TGTGCCATCAGTGAGGGGCAGGGAGAGACCCAGTACTTC	CAISEGQGETQYF
TRBV15	TRBJ2-7	-	-	TGTGCCACCAGCACCGACCGGGGCACCTACGAGCAGTACTTC	CATSTDRGTYEQYF
TRBV7-8	TRBJ1-1	-	-	TGTGCCAGCAGTTCAACCTACGCGGCGACTGAAGCTTTCTTT	CASSSTYAATEAFF
TRBV11-3	TRBJ2-7	many	-	TGTGCCAGCAGCTTGAACCTAGCTAGTCGCGAGCAGTACTTC	CASSLNLASREQYF
TRBV25-1	TRBJ2-2	many	-	TGTGCCAGCAGTGAACAGGCTACCGGGGAGCTGTTTTTT	CASSEQATGELFF
TRBV24-1	TRBJ2-6	few	-	TGTGCCACCAGTGATCCGATAGCGGACCGGACTCTGGGGGCCAACGTCCTGACTTTC	CATSDPIADRTLGANVLTF
TRBV20-1	TRBJ2-6	-	-	TGCAGTGGTAGGGTTGGGGCCAACGTCCTGACTTTC	CSGRVGANVLTF
TRBV7-4	TRBJ1-2	few	-	TGTGCCAGCAGCTTAGGGCCGGAACGCCGAGGCTACACCTTC	CASSLGPERRGYTF
TRBV25-1	TRBJ2-7	many	TRBD2	TGTGCCAGCAGTGAGCTAGCGGGGACCTACGAGCAGTACTTC	CASSELAGTYEQYF
TRBV12-3/TRBV12-4	TRBJ2-7	many	-	TGTGCCAGCAGTTTAACCAGGGGAACCATAGGAAGGCGGGTGTACGAGCAGTACTTC	CASSLTRGTIGRRVYEQYF
TRBV20-1	TRBJ1-5	many	-	TGCAGTGCCTCGGGGGGGGGGACGGGTCAGCCCCAGCATTTT	CSASGGGTGQPQHF
TRBV7-8	TRBJ1-5	-	-	TGTGCCAGCAGCCCTAGGACGACGCGGGAGCCCCAGCATTTT	CASSPRTTREPQHF
TRBV7-9	TRBJ2-5	-	-	TGCGCCAGCAGCCAGTCCTCGATGGGTGAGGAGACCCAGTACTTC	CASSQSSMGEETQYF
TRBV20-1	TRBJ1-5	many	TRBD1	TGCAGTGCTAGAGATTCCCCGGACAGGGCGGATGGCAATCAGCCCCAGCATTTT	CSARDSPDRADGNQPQHF
TRBV3-1	TRBJ1-1	-	-	TGTGCCAGCAGCCTCCGGAGGGGGGGAACTGAAGCTTTCTTT	CASSLRRGGTEAFF
TRBV25-1	TRBJ2-5	-	TRBD1	TGTGCCAGCAACCAGGGGGCTCAGGACGCATGGTACTTC	CASNQGAQDAWYF
TRBV10-3	TRBJ2-5	-	TRBD2	TGTGCCACAAAAGCGGGGGGGGCGGTGGAGACCCAGTACTTC	CATKAGGAVETQYF
TRBV6-1	TRBJ1-5	-	-	TGTGCCATCAGTGAAGCCAGTTCCAATCAGCCCCAGCATTTT	CAISEASSNQPQHF
TRBV12-3/TRBV12-4	TRBJ2-2	-	-	TGTGCCAGCAGTTTAATTAGTTCCGGGGAGCTGTTTTTT	CASSLISSGELFF
TRBV30	TRBJ1-1	-	-	TGTGCCTGGATTGCCGTTGAGGCGAACACTGAAGCTTTCTTT	CAWIAVEANTEAFF
TRBV7-2	TRBJ1-2	-	-	TGTGCCAGCAGCTTAGCGAGCGGGGGGAATAACTATGGCTACACCTTC	CASSLASGGNNYGYTF
TRBV10-1	TRBJ1-5	-	-	TGCGCCAGCGTGGGGGGGGGAAATCAGCCCCAGCATTTT	CASVGGGNQPQHF
TRBV10-3	TRBJ2-2	many	-	TGTGCCATCAGGGAAGGAGGGGCCGGGGAGCTGTTTTTT	CAIREGGAGELFF
TRBV7-2	TRBJ2-7	-	-	TGTGCCCACAGGGGGGGCTACGAGCAGTACTTC	CAHRGGYEQYF
TRBV4-1	TRBJ1-2	many	TRBD1	TGCGCCAGCAGCCCCCAGCGGACAGGCCTAGGTGGCTACACCTTC	CASSPQRTGLGGYTF
TRBV7-6	TRBJ2-7	many	TRBD2	TGTGCCAGCAGCTCGAGCGTTACTAGCGGTAACTACGAGCAGTACTTC	CASSSSVTSGNYEQYF
TRBV5-1	TRBJ1-4	-	-	TGCGCCAGCAGCTTGGGTTTGGAGAATGAAAAACTGTTTTTT	CASSLGLENEKLFF